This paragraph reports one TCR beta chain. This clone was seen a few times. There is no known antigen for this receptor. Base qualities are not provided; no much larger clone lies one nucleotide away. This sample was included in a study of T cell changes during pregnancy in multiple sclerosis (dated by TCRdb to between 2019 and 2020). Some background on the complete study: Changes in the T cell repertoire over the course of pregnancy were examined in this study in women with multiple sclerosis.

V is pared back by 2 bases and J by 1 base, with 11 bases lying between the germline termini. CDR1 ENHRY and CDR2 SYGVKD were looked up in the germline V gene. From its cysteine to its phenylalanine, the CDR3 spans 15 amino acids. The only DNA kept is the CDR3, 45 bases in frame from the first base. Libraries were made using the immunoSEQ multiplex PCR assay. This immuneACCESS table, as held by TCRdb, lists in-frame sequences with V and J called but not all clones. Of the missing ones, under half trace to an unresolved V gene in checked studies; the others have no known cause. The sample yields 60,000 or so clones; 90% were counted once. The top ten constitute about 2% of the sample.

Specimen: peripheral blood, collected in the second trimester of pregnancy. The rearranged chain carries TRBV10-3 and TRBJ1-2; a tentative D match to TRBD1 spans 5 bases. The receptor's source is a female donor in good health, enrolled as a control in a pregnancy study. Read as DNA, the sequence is TGTGCCATCAGTGAGCGGATGACAGTTAACTATGGCTACACCTTC. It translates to CAISERMTVNYGYTF.